This TCR beta chain came from a study of cytomegalovirus exposure and HLA in healthy donors. Regarding the study as a whole: Cytomegalovirus association was assigned to about 150 TCR beta chains.

J was trimmed by 6 bases and V by 6 bases; bases with no gene match: 9. There are 16 residues in the CDR3. Per the germline V gene, CDR1 is ENHRY and CDR2 is SYGVKD. Primers included in the PCR were 60 Vbeta and 13 Jbeta primers. Repertoires were generated with immunoSEQ multiplex PCR, while TCRdb's copy carries only in-frame clones and drops some. This table holds around 120,000 clones, around three quarters found once. This clone was seen a handful of times. Its antigen is unknown. The TCR was taken from a man aged 25 to 40 in good health and CMV-seronegative. Specimen: PBMCs. The J gene is TRBJ2-2, the V gene TRBV10-3; 11 bases are shared with TRBD2. CDR3 sequence (DNA): TGTGCCATCAGGTCATCGGTAGCGGGAGGGGCCGGGGAGCTGTTTTTT. Protein product: CAIRSSVAGGAGELFF.